A selection of T cell receptor beta chains follows, all from one sample in a study of post-analysis software for immune sequencing data. TCRdb re-derived calls from the PCR reads in MiXCR, one entry per CDR3 protein. The table shows about half a million distinct CDR3 sequences, with approximately 46% occurring only once. The sequenced sample was blood. The receptors were sampled from a girl aged 5-17 years with multiple sclerosis. Both conserved end residues are part of each CDR3. A D gene is named only where the DNA matches it firmly. Some rows mark clone size as missing; the rest say once, few, many or name a class of expanded clone.

>TRBV4-3|-|TRBJ2-7|TRBD2|15
TGCGCCAGCAGCCAAGATGCGGGGAGGGGTTACGAGCAGTACTTC
CASSQDAGRGYEQYF
>TRBV25-1|-|TRBJ2-5|-|14
TGTGCCAGCAGTGAATTAGGGCCTCAAGAGACCCAGTACTTC
CASSELGPQETQYF
>TRBV9|few|TRBJ2-7|-|14
TGTGCCAGCAGCGTAGCTAACGAACCCCACGAGCAGTACTTC
CASSVANEPHEQYF
>TRBV28|-|TRBJ2-3|TRBD2|14
TGTGCCAGCAATCAAGCGGGAGAACAAGATACGCAGTATTTT
CASNQAGEQDTQYF
>TRBV9|many|TRBJ2-1|TRBD2|17
TGTGCCAGCAGCGTGGGACTAGCAGGTAGCTCCTACAATGAGCAGTTCTTC
CASSVGLAGSSYNEQFF
>TRBV6-6|-|TRBJ2-5|TRBD2|15
TGTGCCAGCAGTGAGGGACTAGAGGGGTACGAGACCCAGTACTTC
CASSEGLEGYETQYF
>TRBV4-1|-|TRBJ2-7|TRBD2|14
TGCGCCAGCAGCCGCCTTGGGACTAACTACGAGCAGTACTTC
CASSRLGTNYEQYF
>TRBV5-1|-|TRBJ2-3|TRBD2|14
TGCGCCAGCAGCAGCGGGAGTAGCACAGATGCGCAGTATTTT
CASSSGSSTDAQYF
>TRBV28|-|TRBJ2-1|-|13
TGTGCCAGCAGTTTATCCGGGGTGAACGAGCAGTTCTTC
CASSLSGVNEQFF
>TRBV12-3/TRBV12-4|-|TRBJ2-1|-|18
TGTGCCAGCCAGGGGGAATTTACGGGAGCAAGATCCTACAATGAGCAGTTCTTC
CASQGEFTGARSYNEQFF
>TRBV7-3|few|TRBJ2-1|-|14
TGTGCCAGCAGCTTAACGGGAGATCTAAATGAGCAGTTCTTC
CASSLTGDLNEQFF
>TRBV7-9|-|TRBJ2-6|-|16
TGTGCCAGCAGCTCCGGTCCACTCTCTGGGGCCAACGTCCTGACTTTC
CASSSGPLSGANVLTF
>TRBV5-1|few|TRBJ2-5|TRBD2|13
TGCGCCAGCAGCGGTTCGCGGGAGCAGACCCAGTACTTC
CASSGSREQTQYF
>TRBV20-1|-|TRBJ2-1|-|13
TGCAGTGCTAGAGAAAGTCGCACAAATGAGCAGTTCTTC
CSARESRTNEQFF
>TRBV10-3|-|TRBJ2-3|TRBD2|16
TGTGCCATCGGCAGCCAACTAGCGGGAGACACAGATACGCAGTATTTT
CAIGSQLAGDTDTQYF
>TRBV27|few|TRBJ2-7|-|13
TGTGCCAGCAGTTTATCGCCCGGGGCCGAGCAGTACTTC
CASSLSPGAEQYF
>TRBV27|few|TRBJ2-7|-|12
TGTGCCAGCAGAGGGTTGTCCTACGAGCAGTACTTC
CASRGLSYEQYF
>TRBV7-9|few|TRBJ2-1|TRBD2|18
TGTGCCAGCAGCTCCCTAAGGGGGACTAGCGGGAGCTACAATGAGCAGTTCTTC
CASSSLRGTSGSYNEQFF
>TRBV18|-|TRBJ2-1|-|16
TGTGCCAGCTCACCTGACCTCAGGAGGACGAACAATGAGCAGTTCTTC
CASSPDLRRTNNEQFF
>TRBV6-4|-|TRBJ2-1|TRBD1|14
TGTGCCAGCAGTGCACAGGGGGAAGGAAATGAGCAGTTCTTC
CASSAQGEGNEQFF
>TRBV28|few|TRBJ1-2|-|15
TGTGCCAGCAGCCCGTCTACCGGGGCCCTCTATGGCTACACCTTC
CASSPSTGALYGYTF
>TRBV7-3|-|TRBJ2-1|TRBD2|15
TGTGCCAGCAGCGCGACTAGCGGGAACTACAATGAGCAGTTCTTC
CASSATSGNYNEQFF
>TRBV10-3|many|TRBJ2-7|-|14
TGTGCCATCAGTGAAGTTGAAGAACTCTACGAGCAGTACTTC
CAISEVEELYEQYF
>TRBV28|few|TRBJ2-7|-|10
TGTGCCAGCAGGAAATACGAGCAGTACTTC
CASRKYEQYF
>TRBV11-2|-|TRBJ2-1|-|16
TGTGCCAGCAGCAAGACAGGTTCGAGCTCCTACAATGAGCAGTTCTTC
CASSKTGSSSYNEQFF
>TRBV5-1|-|TRBJ2-7|-|13
TGCGCCAGCAGCACGGACCTCATCTACGAGCAGTACTTC
CASSTDLIYEQYF
>TRBV29-1|few|TRBJ1-4|-|12
TGCAGCGTTGGAGATTTACGGGAAAAACTGTTTTTT
CSVGDLREKLFF
>TRBV2|few|TRBJ2-7|-|14
TGTGCCAGCAGCCAAACAGGGATCTCCTACGAGCAGTACTTC
CASSQTGISYEQYF
>TRBV15|-|TRBJ1-1|-|17
TGTGCCACCAGCAGTTCCCGGGTCCAACATCGATACACTGAAGCTTTCTTT
CATSSSRVQHRYTEAFF
>TRBV3-1|-|TRBJ2-2|-|11
TGTGCCAGCAGCCCCATTGTAGAGCTGTTTTTT
CASSPIVELFF
>TRBV20-1|-|TRBJ2-1|TRBD2|13
TGCAGTGCTACTAGCGGGAATTACAATGAGCAGTTCTTC
CSATSGNYNEQFF
>TRBV5-1|-|TRBJ1-4|TRBD1|14
TGCGCCAGCAGCCAGGGACAGGGTGGTGAAAAACTGTTTTTT
CASSQGQGGEKLFF
>TRBV10-3|-|TRBJ2-7|-|14
TGTGCCATCTCTTCGACAGATTACTCCTACGAGCAGTACTTC
CAISSTDYSYEQYF
>TRBV20-1|many|TRBJ1-5|-|14
TGCAGTGTCCGCCGGGCAGGGGCTTTGATGCCCCAGCATTTT
CSVRRAGALMPQHF
>TRBV20-1|-|TRBJ2-1|-|12
TGCAGCGTGGGGGCAGGCTTTAATGAGCAGTTCTTC
CSVGAGFNEQFF
>TRBV5-5|-|TRBJ2-5|TRBD2|17
TGTGCCAGCAGCGATCCGGGACTAGCGGGAGGAAGAGAGACCCAGTACTTC
CASSDPGLAGGRETQYF
>TRBV2|-|TRBJ2-1|TRBD2|15
TGTGCCAGCAGTGTGGGACTAGAGCCTAGGGATGAGCAGTTCTTC
CASSVGLEPRDEQFF
>TRBV10-3|few|TRBJ2-7|-|13
TGTGCCATCAGAGCAGGGTTGTCCTACGAGCAGTACTTC
CAIRAGLSYEQYF
>TRBV28|-|TRBJ1-2|TRBD1|16
TGTGCCATCTACCAGGAACGGGACAGCCTTCACCCTGGCTACACCTTC
CAIYQERDSLHPGYTF
>TRBV5-1|-|TRBJ2-3|TRBD1|16
TGCGCCAGCAGCTTGGCCCGACAGGGGGGCACAGATACGCAGTATTTT
CASSLARQGGTDTQYF
>TRBV20-1|-|TRBJ2-7|-|13
TGCAGTGCTAGACAGGGGTTATCCTACGAGCAGTACTTC
CSARQGLSYEQYF
>TRBV12-3/TRBV12-4|-|TRBJ1-1|-|14
TGTGCCAGCACCCCTTTCGAGATAAACACTGAAGCTTTCTTT
CASTPFEINTEAFF
>TRBV20-1|few|TRBJ2-6|TRBD2|16
TGCAGTGCCCCTAGCGGGAGGGTCTCTGGGGCCAACGTCCTGACTTTC
CSAPSGRVSGANVLTF
>TRBV5-1|once|TRBJ2-5|-|15
TGCGCCAGCAGCTTGGCCCAGGACAGTGAAGAGACCCAGTACTTC
CASSLAQDSEETQYF
>TRBV6-4|-|TRBJ1-2|-|12
TGTGCCAGCAGTGACTTTTACGGTGGCTACACCTTC
CASSDFYGGYTF
>TRBV7-8|few|TRBJ2-7|TRBD1|15
TGTGCCAGCAGCTGGAGCCGGGACAGGGCCAACGAGCAGTACTTC
CASSWSRDRANEQYF
>TRBV28|-|TRBJ2-7|TRBD2|13
TGCGCCAGCAGCTCTAGAGGGAGGGACGAGCAGTACTTC
CASSSRGRDEQYF
>TRBV7-2|few|TRBJ2-3|TRBD2|16
TGTGCCAGCATCCTCTACGGCGGGAGTATAGGGGCTACGCAGTATTTT
CASILYGGSIGATQYF
>TRBV7-9|-|TRBJ2-1|-|15
TGTGCCAGCAGTTTAAGCGGGTCCGCCTACAATGAGCAGTTCTTC
CASSLSGSAYNEQFF
>TRBV12-3/TRBV12-4|-|TRBJ2-7|-|16
TGTGCCAGCAGTTTAAAGGCAGGGGGGGGAGCCTACGAGCAGTACTTC
CASSLKAGGGAYEQYF
>TRBV20-1|-|TRBJ2-3|TRBD2|16
TGCAGTGCTCCAGGGACTAGCGGGAGGGGCCCAGATACGCAGTATTTT
CSAPGTSGRGPDTQYF
>TRBV5-1|-|TRBJ1-2|-|18
TGCGCCAGCAGCTTGGACGATCACCCGGGGGCTAGGACCTATGGCTACACCTTC
CASSLDDHPGARTYGYTF
>TRBV27|-|TRBJ2-7|TRBD1|16
TGTGCCAGCAGTATCGGGGGACAGGGAAGCTCCTACGAGCAGTACTTC
CASSIGGQGSSYEQYF
>TRBV28|-|TRBJ1-2|-|13
TGTGCCAGCAGTTTGCTTACTAACTATGGCTACACCTTC
CASSLLTNYGYTF
>TRBV10-3|-|TRBJ2-7|TRBD2|16
TGTGCCATTACAGATCAAGGGCTAGCGGAACCTAGGGAGCAGTACTTC
CAITDQGLAEPREQYF
>TRBV21-1|many|TRBJ2-3|-|18
TGTGCCAGCAGCGCCCCAGACAGAAATATTTCTAGCACAGATACGCAGTATTTT
CASSAPDRNISSTDTQYF
>TRBV6-6|few|TRBJ2-5|-|11
TGTGCCAGCAGGGTTAAAGAGACCCAGTACTTC
CASRVKETQYF